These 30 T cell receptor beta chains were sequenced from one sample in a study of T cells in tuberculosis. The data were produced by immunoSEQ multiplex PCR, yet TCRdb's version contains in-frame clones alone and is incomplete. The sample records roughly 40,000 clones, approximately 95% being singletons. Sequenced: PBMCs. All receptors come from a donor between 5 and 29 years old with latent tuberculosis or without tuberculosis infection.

For the CDR3, the DNA is TGTGCCAGCAGTCCTCGTTTGGCTAGTTCTACAGATACGCAGTATTTT. It translates to CASSPRLASSTDTQYF. The chain joins TRBV27 to TRBJ2-3; D is unresolved. Germline values: CDR1 MNHEY, CDR2 SMNVEV (reference sequence). V lost 5 bases and J 3 bases, leaving 18 bases between the germline ends. The CDR3 totals 16 residues.

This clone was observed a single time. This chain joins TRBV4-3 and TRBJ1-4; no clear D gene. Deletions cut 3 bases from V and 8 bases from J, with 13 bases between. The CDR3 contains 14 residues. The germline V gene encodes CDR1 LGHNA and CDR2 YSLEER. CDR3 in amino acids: CASSQGDDGEKLFF. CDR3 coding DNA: TGCGCCAGCAGCCAGGGTGATGACGGGGAAAAACTGTTTTTT.

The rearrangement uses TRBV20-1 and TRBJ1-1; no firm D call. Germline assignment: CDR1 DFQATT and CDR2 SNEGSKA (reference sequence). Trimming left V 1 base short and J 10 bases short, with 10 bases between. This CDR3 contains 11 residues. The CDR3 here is CSARGAGRAFF. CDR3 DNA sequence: TGCAGTGCTAGAGGGGCGGGGAGAGCTTTCTTT.

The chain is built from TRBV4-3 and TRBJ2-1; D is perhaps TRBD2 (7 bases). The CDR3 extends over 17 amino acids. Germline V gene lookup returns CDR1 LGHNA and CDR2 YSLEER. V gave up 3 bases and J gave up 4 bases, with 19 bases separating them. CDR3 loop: CASSHRGGGLPYNEQFF. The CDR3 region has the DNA TGCGCCAGCAGCCATAGGGGGGGCGGCCTGCCTTACAATGAGCAGTTCTTC.

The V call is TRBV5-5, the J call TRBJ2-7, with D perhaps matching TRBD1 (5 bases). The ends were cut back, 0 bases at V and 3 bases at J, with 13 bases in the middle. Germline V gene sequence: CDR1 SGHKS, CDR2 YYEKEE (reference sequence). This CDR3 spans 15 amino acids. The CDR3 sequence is CASSLDGATYYEQYF. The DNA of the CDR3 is TGTGCCAGCAGCTTGGATGGGGCTACCTACTACGAGCAGTACTTC.

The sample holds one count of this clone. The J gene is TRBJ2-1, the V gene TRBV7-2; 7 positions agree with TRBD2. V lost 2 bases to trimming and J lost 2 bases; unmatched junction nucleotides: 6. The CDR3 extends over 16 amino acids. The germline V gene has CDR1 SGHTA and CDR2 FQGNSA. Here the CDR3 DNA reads TGTGCCAGCAGCTTACTGGGACTAATCCCCTACAATGAGCAGTTCTTC. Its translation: CASSLLGLIPYNEQFF.

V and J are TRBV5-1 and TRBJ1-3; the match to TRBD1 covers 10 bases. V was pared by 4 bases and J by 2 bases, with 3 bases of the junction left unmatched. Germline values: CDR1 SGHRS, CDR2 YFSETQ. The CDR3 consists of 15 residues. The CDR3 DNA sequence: TGCGCCAGCAGCACGGGGACAGGGGCTGGAAACACCATATATTTT. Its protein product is CASSTGTGAGNTIYF.

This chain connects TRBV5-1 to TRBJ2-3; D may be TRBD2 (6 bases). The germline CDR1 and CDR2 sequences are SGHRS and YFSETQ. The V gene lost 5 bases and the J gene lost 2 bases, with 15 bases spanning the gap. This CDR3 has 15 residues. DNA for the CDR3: TGCGCCAGCAGGGGCTTAGCGGATCACACAGATACGCAGTATTTT. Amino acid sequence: CASRGLADHTDTQYF.

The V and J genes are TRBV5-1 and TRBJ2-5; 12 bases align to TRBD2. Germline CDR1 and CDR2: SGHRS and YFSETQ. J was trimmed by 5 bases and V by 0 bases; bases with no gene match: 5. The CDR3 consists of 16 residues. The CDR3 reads CASSLGLAGGLETQYF. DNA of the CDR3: TGCGCCAGCAGCTTGGGGCTAGCGGGGGGGCTGGAGACCCAGTACTTC.

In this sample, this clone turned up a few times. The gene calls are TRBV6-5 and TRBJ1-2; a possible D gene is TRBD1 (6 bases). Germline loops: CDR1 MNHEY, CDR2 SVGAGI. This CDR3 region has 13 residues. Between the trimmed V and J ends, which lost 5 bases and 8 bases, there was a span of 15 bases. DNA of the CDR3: TGTGCCAGCAGTAGCCAGGGGACGAGCGGCTACACCTTC. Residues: CASSSQGTSGYTF.

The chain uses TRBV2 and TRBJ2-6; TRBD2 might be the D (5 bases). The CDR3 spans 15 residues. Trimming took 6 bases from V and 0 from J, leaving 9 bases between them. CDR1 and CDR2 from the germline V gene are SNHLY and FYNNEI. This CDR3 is CASSVLASGANVLTF. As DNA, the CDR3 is TGTGCCAGCAGCGTCCTAGCCTCTGGGGCCAACGTCCTGACTTTC.

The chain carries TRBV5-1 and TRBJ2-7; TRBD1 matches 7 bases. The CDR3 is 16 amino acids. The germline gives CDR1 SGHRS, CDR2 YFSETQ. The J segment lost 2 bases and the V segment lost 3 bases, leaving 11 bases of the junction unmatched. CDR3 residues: CASSYSSQGMPYEQYF. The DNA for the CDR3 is TGCGCCAGCAGCTACTCCTCACAGGGGATGCCCTACGAGCAGTACTTC.

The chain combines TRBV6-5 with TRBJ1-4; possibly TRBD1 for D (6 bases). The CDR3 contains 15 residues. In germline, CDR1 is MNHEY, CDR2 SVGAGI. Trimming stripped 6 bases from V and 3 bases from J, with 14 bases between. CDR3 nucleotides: TGTGCCAGCAGGACCCGACAGGCCTCTAATGAAAAACTGTTTTTT. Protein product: CASRTRQASNEKLFF.

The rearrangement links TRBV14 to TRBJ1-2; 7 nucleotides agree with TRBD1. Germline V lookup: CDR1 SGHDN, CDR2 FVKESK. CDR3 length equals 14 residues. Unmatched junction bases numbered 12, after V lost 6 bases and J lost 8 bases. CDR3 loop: CASRPTGYSGGYTF. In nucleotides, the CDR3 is TGTGCCAGCAGACCGACAGGGTATAGTGGAGGCTACACCTTC.

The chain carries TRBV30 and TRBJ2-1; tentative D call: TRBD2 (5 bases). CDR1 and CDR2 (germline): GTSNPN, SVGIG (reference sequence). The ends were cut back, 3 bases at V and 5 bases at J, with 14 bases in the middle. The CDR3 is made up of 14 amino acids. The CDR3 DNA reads TGTGCCTGGAGGACTTGGAGAGGGAACAATGAGCAGTTCTTC. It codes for CAWRTWRGNNEQFF.

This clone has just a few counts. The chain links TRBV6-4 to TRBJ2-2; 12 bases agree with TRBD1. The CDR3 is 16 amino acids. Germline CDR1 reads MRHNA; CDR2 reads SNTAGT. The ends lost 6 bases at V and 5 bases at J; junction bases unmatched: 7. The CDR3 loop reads CASSEPGQGATGELFF. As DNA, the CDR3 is TGTGCCAGCAGCGAGCCGGGACAGGGGGCGACCGGGGAGCTGTTTTTT.

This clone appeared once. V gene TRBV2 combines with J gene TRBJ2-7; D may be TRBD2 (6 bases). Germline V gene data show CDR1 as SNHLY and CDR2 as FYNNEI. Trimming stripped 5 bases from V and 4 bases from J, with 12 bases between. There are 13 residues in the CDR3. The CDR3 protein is CASSQPGRYEQYF. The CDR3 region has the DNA TGTGCCAGCAGTCAGCCGGGGAGGTACGAGCAGTACTTC.

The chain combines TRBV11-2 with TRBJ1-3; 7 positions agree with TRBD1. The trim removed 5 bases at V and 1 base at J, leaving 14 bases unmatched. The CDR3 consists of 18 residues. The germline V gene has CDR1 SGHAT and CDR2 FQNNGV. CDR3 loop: CASSPREGQARSGNTIYF. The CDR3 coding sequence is TGTGCCAGCAGCCCTCGTGAAGGACAGGCCCGGTCTGGAAACACCATATATTTT.

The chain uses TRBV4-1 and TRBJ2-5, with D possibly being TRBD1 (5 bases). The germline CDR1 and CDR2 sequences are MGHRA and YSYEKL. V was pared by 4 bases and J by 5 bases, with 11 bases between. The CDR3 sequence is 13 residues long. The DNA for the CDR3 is TGCGCCAGCAGCCTGGGGCGGTGGGAGACCCAGTACTTC. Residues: CASSLGRWETQYF.

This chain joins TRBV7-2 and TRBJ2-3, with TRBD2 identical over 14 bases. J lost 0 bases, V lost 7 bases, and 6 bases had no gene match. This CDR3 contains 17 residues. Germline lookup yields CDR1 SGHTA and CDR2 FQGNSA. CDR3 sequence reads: CASIRLAGGSSTDTQYF. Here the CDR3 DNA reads TGTGCCAGCATCAGACTAGCGGGGGGGTCTAGCACAGATACGCAGTATTTT.

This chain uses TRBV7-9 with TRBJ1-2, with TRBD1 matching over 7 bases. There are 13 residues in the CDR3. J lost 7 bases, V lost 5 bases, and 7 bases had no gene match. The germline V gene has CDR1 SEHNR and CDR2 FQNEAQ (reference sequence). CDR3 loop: CASSIGQATGYTF. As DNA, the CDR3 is TGTGCCAGCAGCATAGGACAGGCGACTGGCTACACCTTC. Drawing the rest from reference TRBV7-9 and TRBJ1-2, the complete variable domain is DTGVSQNPRHKITKRGQNVTFRCDPISEHNRLYWYRQTLGQGPEFLTYFQNEAQLEKSRLLSDRFSAERPKGSFSTLEIQRTEQGDSAMYLCASSIGQATGYTFGSGTRLTVV.

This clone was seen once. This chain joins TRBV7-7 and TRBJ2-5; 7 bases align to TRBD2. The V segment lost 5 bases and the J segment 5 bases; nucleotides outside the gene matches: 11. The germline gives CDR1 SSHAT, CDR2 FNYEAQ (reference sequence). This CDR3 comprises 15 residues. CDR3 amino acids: CASSRPAGPTETQYF. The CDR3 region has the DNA TGTGCCAGCAGCCGTCCAGCGGGGCCGACGGAGACCCAGTACTTC.

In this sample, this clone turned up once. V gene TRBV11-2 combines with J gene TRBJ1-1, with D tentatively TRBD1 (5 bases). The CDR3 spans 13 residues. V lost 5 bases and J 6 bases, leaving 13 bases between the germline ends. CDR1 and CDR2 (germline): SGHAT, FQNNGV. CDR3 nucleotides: TGTGCCAGCAGCACAGGTTCCTCCCCTGAAGCTTTCTTT. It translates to CASSTGSSPEAFF.

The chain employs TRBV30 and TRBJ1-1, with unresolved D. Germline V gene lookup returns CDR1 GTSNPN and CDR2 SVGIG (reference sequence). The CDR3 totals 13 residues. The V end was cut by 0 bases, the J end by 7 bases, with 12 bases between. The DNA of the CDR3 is TGTGCCTGGAGTGTAAATCTCGGCGGTGAAGCTTTCTTT. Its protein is CAWSVNLGGEAFF.

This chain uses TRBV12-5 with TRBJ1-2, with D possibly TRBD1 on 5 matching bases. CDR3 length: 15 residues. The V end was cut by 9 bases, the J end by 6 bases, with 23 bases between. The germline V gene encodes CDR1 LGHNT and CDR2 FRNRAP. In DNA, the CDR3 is TGTGCTAGCGCCTCCGGGGGACCGCAAGGAGATGGCTACACCTTC. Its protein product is CASASGGPQGDGYTF.

CDR3 amino acids: CASSWDSLNTEAFF. CDR3 in DNA: TGTGCCAGCAGTTGGGACAGCTTGAACACTGAAGCTTTCTTT. The rearrangement links TRBV6-5 to TRBJ1-1; 7 bases align to TRBD1. In germline, CDR1 is MNHEY, CDR2 SVGAGI. The CDR3 spans 14 residues. V trimming: 4 bases; J trimming: 0 bases; junction bases outside the gene matches: 2.

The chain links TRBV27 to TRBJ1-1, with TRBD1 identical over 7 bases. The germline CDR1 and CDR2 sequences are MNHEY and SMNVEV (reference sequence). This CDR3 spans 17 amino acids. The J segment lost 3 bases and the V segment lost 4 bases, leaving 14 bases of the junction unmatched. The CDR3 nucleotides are TGTGCCAGCAGTTCCCTCCGGCTATTGACAGGGTACACTGAAGCTTTCTTT. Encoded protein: CASSSLRLLTGYTEAFF.

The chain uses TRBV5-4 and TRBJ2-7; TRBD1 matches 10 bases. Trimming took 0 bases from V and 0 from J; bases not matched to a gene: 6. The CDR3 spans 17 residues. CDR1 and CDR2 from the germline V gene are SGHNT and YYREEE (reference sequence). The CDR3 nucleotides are TGTGCCAGCAGCTTGGACTTGGGACAGGGGATCTCCTACGAGCAGTACTTC. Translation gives CASSLDLGQGISYEQYF.

The CDR3 protein is CATATGGGNSPLHF. In DNA form, the CDR3 reads TGTGCCACAGCCACAGGGGGCGGCAATTCACCCCTCCACTTT. V and J are TRBV19 and TRBJ1-6, with TRBD1 matching 9 bases. CDR3 size: 14 residues. The germline gives CDR1 LNHDA, CDR2 SQIVND (reference sequence). V lost 10 bases to trimming and J lost 7 bases; unmatched junction nucleotides: 8.

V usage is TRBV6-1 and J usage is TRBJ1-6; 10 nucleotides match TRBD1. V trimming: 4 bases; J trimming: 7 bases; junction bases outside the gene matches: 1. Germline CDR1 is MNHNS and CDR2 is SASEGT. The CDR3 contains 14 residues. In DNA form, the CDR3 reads TGTGCCAGCAGTGGACAGGGGGCGAATTCACCCCTCCACTTT. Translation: CASSGQGANSPLHF.